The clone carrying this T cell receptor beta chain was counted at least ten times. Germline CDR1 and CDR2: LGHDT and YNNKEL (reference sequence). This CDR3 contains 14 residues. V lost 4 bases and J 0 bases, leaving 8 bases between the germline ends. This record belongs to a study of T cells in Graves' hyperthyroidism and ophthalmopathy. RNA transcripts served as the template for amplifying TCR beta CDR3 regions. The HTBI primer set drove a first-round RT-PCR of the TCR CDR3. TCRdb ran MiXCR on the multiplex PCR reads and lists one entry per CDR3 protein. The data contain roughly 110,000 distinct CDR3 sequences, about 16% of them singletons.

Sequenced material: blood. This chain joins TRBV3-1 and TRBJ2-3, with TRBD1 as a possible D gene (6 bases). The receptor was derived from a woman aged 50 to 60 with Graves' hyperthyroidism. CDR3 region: CASSRTESTDTQYF. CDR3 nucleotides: TGTGCCAGCAGCCGGACAGAGAGCACAGATACGCAGTATTTT.